This T cell receptor delta chain comes out of a study of gamma-delta chains in newborns, infants, children. TCRdb redid the clone calls on the reads with CATT. The repertoire has some 3,900 delta-chain clones, roughly 4.7% of them found once; the top ten carry approximately 5%. This clone is deemed medium-sized. This sample also contains other DNA sequences that code for the same CDR3. The CDR3 runs 19 residues. The germline gives CDR1 GEAIGNYY, CDR2 EKD. With 0 bases removed from V and 0 bases from J, the gap between germline ends came to 14 bases. This chain links TRDV2 with TRDJ3; no clear D gene. The clonotype originates from a child who was a newborn, infant or young child, either healthy, febrile or measles-vaccinated (not recorded which). The specimen sequenced was blood. The CDR3 here is CACDTASSLSSWDTRQMFF. The DNA for the CDR3 is TGTGCCTGTGACACCGCCAGTTCCCTGAGCTCCTGGGACACCCGACAGATGTTTTTC.